This entry describes one TCR beta chain. Use of 60 Vbeta and 13 Jbeta primers characterized the PCR. Clones were read by immunoSEQ multiplex PCR, and TCRdb kept only the in-frame ones, dropping some. The repertoire holds over 150,000 clones, with 77% as singletons. This entry is derived from a study of cytomegalovirus exposure and HLA in healthy donors. The CDR3 is 14 amino acids. V shed 5 bases and J 10 bases; nucleotides not matched to a gene: 10. Germline CDR1 and CDR2: MDHEN and SYDVKM. The sample consisted of PBMCs. The chain combines TRBV28 with TRBJ2-1, with 8 bases identical to TRBD1. This TCR derives from a woman aged 60-75 years in good health and CMV-seropositive. The CDR3 coding sequence is TGTGCCAGCAGTACCCGCCGGACAGGGCACGAGCAGTTCTTC. Amino acids: CASSTRRTGHEQFF.